This record concerns one T cell receptor beta chain sequence. This record belongs to a study of blood T cell repertoires in COVID-19. Study as a whole: T cells, B-cell-depleted T cells, or PBMCs provided the cDNA or gDNA that served as material.

CDR1 MDHEN and CDR2 SYDVKM come from the germline V gene. Trimming stripped 8 bases from V and 4 bases from J, with 18 bases between. The CDR3 runs to 15 residues. Sequencing was performed with immunoSEQ multiplex PCR; in TCRdb, only in-frame clones are kept and a portion is missing. The sample has some 300,000 clones, approximately 88% seen once; the top ten hold 5.5% to 8%. The rearrangement joins TRBV28 to TRBJ2-1; TRBD1 is a possible D gene (6 bases). The sequencing sample was made of peripheral blood. The clonotype originates from a woman aged 25-40 years who had recovered from COVID-19. The CDR3 is CASGSPGQNYNEQFF. DNA for the CDR3: TGTGCCAGCGGTTCCCCGGGACAAAATTACAATGAGCAGTTCTTC.